This TCR beta chain came from a study of metastatic and nonmetastatic thyroid tumors. Study-level information: Where malignant and benign thyroid patients were concerned, repertoires were compared across blood and tumor or nodule tissue.

In this sample, this clone is medium-sized. TCRdb reassembled clones from the PCR reads with MiXCR. The sample shows 15,000 or so clones, about 27% of them seen only once. All patients reached thyroid surgery having received no treatment beforehand. Trimming left V 8 bases short and J 4 bases short, with 9 bases between. This CDR3 is 12 amino acids long. Per the germline V gene, CDR1 is SNHLY and CDR2 is FYNNEI. The clonotype comes from a female donor with papillary thyroid cancer or a benign thyroid nodule (not recorded which). Some clones in this sample may be carry-over from other donors' samples. Material: blood. The chain recombines TRBV2 with TRBJ2-1, with unresolved D. CDR3 amino acids: CASRLIYNEQFF. CDR3 nucleotides: TGTGCCAGCCGGTTAATTTACAATGAGCAGTTCTTC.